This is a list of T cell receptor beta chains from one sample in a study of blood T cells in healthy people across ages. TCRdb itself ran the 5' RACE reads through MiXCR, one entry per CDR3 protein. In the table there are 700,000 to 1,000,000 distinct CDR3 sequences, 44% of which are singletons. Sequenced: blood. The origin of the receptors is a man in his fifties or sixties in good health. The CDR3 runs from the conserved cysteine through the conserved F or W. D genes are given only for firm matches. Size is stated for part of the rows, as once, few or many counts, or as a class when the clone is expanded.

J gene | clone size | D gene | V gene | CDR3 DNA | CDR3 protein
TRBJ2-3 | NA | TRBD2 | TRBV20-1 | TGCAGTGCTAGCCCTCAAATAGCGGGCAGCACAGATACGCAGTATTTT | CSASPQIAGSTDTQYF
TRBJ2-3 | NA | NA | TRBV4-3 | TGCGCCAGCAGCCAAGATAGCCCAGGGAAAGATACGCAGTATTTT | CASSQDSPGKDTQYF
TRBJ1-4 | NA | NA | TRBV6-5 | TGTGCCAGCGGAGACCCACAAAAACTGTTTTTT | CASGDPQKLFF
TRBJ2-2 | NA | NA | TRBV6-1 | TGTGCCAGCAAGGAACAGGGGAACACCGGGGAGCTGTTTTTT | CASKEQGNTGELFF
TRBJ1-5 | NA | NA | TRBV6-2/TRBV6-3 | TGTGCCAGCAGTTGCCTCTTTGGGGTAAGGCCACTGTGTAGCAATCAGCCCCAGCATTTT | CASSCLFGVRPLCSNQPQHF
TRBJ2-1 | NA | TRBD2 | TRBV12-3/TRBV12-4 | TGTGCCAGCGGCCCCACCGCTAGCGGGACCTACAATGAGCAGTTCTTC | CASGPTASGTYNEQFF
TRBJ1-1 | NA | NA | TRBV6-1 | TGTGCCAGCAGTCCCCCCCCAGGGGAGGGCCATGGGGGTGAAGCTTTCTTT | CASSPPPGEGHGGEAFF
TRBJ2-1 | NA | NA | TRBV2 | TGTGCCAGCAGGCGCGGTGAGCAGTTCTTC | CASRRGEQFF
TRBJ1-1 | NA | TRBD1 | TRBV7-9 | TGTGCCAGCCGGGAAACAGGGGAGAAGAAAGCTTTCTTT | CASRETGEKKAFF
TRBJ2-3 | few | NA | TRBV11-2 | TGTGCCAGCAGCTTAGATAGGAGGCTAGCGCGGAGCACAGATACGCAGTATTTT | CASSLDRRLARSTDTQYF
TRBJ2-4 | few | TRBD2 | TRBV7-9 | TGTGCCAGCAGCTTAGTTACTAGCGGGGGGCAGTACTTC | CASSLVTSGGQYF
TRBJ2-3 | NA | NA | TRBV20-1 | TGCAGTGTTAGGGGCACAGATACGCAGTATTTT | CSVRGTDTQYF
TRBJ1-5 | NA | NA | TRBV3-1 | TGTGCCAGCAGCCAAGATTTGGGCCTAAATCAGCCCCAGCATTTT | CASSQDLGLNQPQHF
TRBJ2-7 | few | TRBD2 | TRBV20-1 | TGCAGATTTGGACTAGCGGGGTCCTACGAGCAGTACTTC | CRFGLAGSYEQYF
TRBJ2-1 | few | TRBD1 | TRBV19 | TGTGCCAGTAGTGGGGGGGGACAGGGCCTCCAGTTCTTC | CASSGGGQGLQFF
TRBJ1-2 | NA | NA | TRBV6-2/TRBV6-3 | TGTGCCAGCTTTCGACAGTCTGGAACTGGCTACACCTTC | CASFRQSGTGYTF
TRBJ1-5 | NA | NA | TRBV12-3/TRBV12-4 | TGTGCCAGCAGCGTCGGAGTATATGACAATCAGCCCCAGCATTTT | CASSVGVYDNQPQHF
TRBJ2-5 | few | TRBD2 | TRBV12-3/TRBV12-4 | TGTGCCAGCAGTCGTACAGCGGGGCTCCAGGTGACCCAGTACTTC | CASSRTAGLQVTQYF
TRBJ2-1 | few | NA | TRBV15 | TGTGCCACCAGCAGAGATCTTGGGAACTGGAATGAGCAGTTCTTC | CATSRDLGNWNEQFF
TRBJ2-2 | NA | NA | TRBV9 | TGTGCCAGCAGCCTCGGGGGAATAGGCGGGGAGCTGTTTTTT | CASSLGGIGGELFF
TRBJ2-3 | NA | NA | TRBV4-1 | TGCGCCAGCAGCCTTCCCGCATCGGGGACAGATACGCAGTATTTT | CASSLPASGTDTQYF
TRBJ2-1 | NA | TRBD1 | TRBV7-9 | TGTGCCAGCGCACCTTCAGGGGGTATTGGTGAGCAGTTCTTC | CASAPSGGIGEQFF
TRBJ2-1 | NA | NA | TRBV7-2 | TGTGCCAGCAGCTTAGTTGCGGGACTCAGCTCCCACAATGAGCAGTTCTTC | CASSLVAGLSSHNEQFF
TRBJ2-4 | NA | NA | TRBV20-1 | TGCAGTGCTAGGACAGAAAACATTCAGTACTTC | CSARTENIQYF
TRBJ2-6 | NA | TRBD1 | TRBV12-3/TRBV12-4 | TGTGCCAGCACTTTGGGGAATACAGGGGGCTCTGGGGCCAACGTCCTGACTTTC | CASTLGNTGGSGANVLTF
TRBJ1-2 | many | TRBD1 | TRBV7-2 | TGTGCCAGCAGCCTACTAGGGACAGGGGGCGCATACTATGGCTACACCTTC | CASSLLGTGGAYYGYTF
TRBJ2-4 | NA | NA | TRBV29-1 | TGCAGCGTTGTAGCGCGAAACATTCAGTACTTC | CSVVARNIQYF
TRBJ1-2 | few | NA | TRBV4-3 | TGCGCCAGCAGCCAAGATTCGTCCCTTAGGGGATCCTACACCTTC | CASSQDSSLRGSYTF
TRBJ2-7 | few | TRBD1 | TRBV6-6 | TGTGCCAGCAGTTACGGGACAGGATTTTACGAGCAGTACTTC | CASSYGTGFYEQYF
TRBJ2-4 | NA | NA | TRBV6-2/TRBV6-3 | TGTGCCAGCAGTCCGATTTTGGCCAAAAACATTCAGTACTTC | CASSPILAKNIQYF
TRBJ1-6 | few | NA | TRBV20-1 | TGCAGTGCTAGAGTGGGACACAGTAATTCACCCCTCCACTTT | CSARVGHSNSPLHF
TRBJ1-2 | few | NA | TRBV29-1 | TGCAGCGCCCTGGGGGATAACTATGGCTACACCTTC | CSALGDNYGYTF
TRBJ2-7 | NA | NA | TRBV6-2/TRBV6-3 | TGTGCCAGCAGTTACTCGAACCTGCCGATGAAGATCTACGAGCAGTACTTC | CASSYSNLPMKIYEQYF
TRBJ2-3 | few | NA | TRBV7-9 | TGTGCCAGCAGCGAAGCCGGCCGAACTTGGGATACGCAGTATTTT | CASSEAGRTWDTQYF
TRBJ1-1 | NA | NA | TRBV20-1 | TGCAGTGCTAGCCGAAGGGACGAAGCTTTCTTT | CSASRRDEAFF
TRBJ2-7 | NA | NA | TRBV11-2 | TGTGCCAGCAGCTTCCGAGGAACGGGGTTGCCCTACGAGCAGTACTTC | CASSFRGTGLPYEQYF
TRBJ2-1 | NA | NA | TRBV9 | TGTGCCAGCAGAAAAGGGACCTCCGGGTTCAATGAGCAGTTCTTC | CASRKGTSGFNEQFF
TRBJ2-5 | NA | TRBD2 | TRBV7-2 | TGTGCCAGCAGGTTGGGACTAGCGGGGGGCTGGGAAGAGACCCAGTACTTC | CASRLGLAGGWEETQYF
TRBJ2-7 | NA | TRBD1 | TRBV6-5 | TGTGCCAGCAGTGGTATGGGACAGGGTGACTACGAGCAGTACTTC | CASSGMGQGDYEQYF
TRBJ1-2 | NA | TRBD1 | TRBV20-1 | TGCAGTGCACAGGCCGGGACAGGGCTTGGCTACACCTTC | CSAQAGTGLGYTF
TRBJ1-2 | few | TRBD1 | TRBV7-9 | TGTGCCAGCACTCCCCGGGACAGCTATGGCTACACCTTC | CASTPRDSYGYTF